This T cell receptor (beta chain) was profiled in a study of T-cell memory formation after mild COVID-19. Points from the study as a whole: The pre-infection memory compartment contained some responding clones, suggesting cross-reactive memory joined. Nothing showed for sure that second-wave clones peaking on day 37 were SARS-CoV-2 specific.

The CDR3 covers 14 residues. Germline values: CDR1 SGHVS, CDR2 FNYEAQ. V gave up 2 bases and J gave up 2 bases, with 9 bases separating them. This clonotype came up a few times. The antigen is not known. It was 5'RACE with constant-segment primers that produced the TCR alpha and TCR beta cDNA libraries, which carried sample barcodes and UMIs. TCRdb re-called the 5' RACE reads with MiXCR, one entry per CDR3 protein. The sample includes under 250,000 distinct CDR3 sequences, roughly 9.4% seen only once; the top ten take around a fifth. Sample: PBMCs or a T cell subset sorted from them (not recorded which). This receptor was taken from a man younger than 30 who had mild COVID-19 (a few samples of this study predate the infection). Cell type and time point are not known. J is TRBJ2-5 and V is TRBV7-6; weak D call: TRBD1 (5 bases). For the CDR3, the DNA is TGTGCCAGCAGCTTAAGGTCAGGGCAAGAGACCCAGTACTTC. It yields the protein CASSLRSGQETQYF.